This T cell receptor beta chain was retrieved from a study of T cell changes during pregnancy in multiple sclerosis. Libraries were prepared by immunoSEQ multiplex PCR; TCRdb keeps only in-frame clonotypes and omits some of them. The sample yields some 8,700 clones, 85% to 90% seen once. The material sequenced was CD8+ T cells from peripheral blood mononuclear cells, taken in the first trimester of pregnancy. This clonotype was obtained from a female donor in good health, enrolled as a control in a pregnancy study.

In nucleotides, the CDR3 is TGTGCCAGTAGTCCGGGGACAGGGCTTGGCTACACCTTC. Translation: CASSPGTGLGYTF. This sequence joins TRBV19 and TRBJ1-2; 9 bases match TRBD1. Per the germline V gene, CDR1 is LNHDA and CDR2 is SQIVND (reference sequence). Trimming removed 5 bases from V and 7 bases from J; junction bases left unmatched: 5. This CDR3 comprises 13 residues. Full variable domain (rest looked up from reference TRBV19 and TRBJ1-2): DGGITQSPKYLFRKEGQNVTLSCEQNLNHDAMYWYRQDPGQGLRLIYYSQIVNDFQKGDIAEGYSVSREKKESFPLTVTSAQKNPTAFYLCASSPGTGLGYTFGSGTRLTVV.